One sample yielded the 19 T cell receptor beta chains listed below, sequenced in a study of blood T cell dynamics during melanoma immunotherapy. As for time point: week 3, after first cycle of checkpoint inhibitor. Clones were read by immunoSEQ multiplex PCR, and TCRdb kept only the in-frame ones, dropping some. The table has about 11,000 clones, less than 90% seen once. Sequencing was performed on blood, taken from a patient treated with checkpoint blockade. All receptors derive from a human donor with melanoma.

CDR3 coding DNA: TGTGCCATCAGTGGAGGGGCAGGTGAGCAGTTCTTC. The encoded protein is CAISGGAGEQFF. The chain is built from TRBV10-3 and TRBJ2-1; the D gene could be TRBD1 or TRBD2 (5 bases each). Germline CDR1 ENHRY, CDR2 SYGVKD. The V and J ends lost 4 bases and 9 bases respectively, with 10 bases between them. CDR3 length: 12 amino acids.

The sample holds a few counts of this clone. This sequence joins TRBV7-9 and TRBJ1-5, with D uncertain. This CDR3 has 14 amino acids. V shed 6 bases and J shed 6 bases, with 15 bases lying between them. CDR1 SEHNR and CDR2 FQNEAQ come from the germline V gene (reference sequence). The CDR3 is CASSLTDAFQPQHF. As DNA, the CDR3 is TGTGCCAGCAGTTTAACTGACGCCTTTCAGCCCCAGCATTTT.

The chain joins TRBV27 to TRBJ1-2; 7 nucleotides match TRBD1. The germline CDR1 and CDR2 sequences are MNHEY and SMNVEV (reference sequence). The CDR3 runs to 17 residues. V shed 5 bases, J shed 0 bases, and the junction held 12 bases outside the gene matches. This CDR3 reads CASSPRTGPMANYGYTF. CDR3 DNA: TGTGCCAGCAGTCCGCGGACAGGCCCGATGGCTAACTATGGCTACACCTTC.

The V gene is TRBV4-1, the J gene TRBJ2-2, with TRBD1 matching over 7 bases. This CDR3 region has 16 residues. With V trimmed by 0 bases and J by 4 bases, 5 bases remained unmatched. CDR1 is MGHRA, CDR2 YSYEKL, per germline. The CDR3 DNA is TGCGCCAGCAGCCAAGAAAGGGGGCAGGGCACCGGGGAGCTGTTTTTT. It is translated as CASSQERGQGTGELFF.

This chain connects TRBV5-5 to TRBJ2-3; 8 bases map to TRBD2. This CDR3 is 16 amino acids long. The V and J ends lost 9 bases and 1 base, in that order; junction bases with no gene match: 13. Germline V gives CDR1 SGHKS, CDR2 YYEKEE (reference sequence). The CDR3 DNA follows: TGTGCCACCGCCCCTGAGCGGGGGAGGGGCACAGATACGCAGTATTTT. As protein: CATAPERGRGTDTQYF.

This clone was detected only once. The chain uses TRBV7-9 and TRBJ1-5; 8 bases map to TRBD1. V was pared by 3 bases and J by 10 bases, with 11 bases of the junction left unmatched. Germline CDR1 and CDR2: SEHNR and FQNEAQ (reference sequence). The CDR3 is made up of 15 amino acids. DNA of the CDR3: TGTGCCAGCAGCTTGGGGGGGCAGGGGGCCCCTCCCCAGCATTTT. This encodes CASSLGGQGAPPQHF.

The CDR3 here is CASSFGTGLETQYF. The DNA of the CDR3 is TGCGCCAGCAGCTTCGGGACAGGGCTGGAGACCCAGTACTTC. The chain carries TRBV5-1 and TRBJ2-5, with TRBD1 matching over 9 bases. Trimming at V came to 2 bases and at J to 5 bases, leaving 4 bases not matched to a gene. This CDR3 contains 14 residues. The germline V gene has CDR1 SGHRS and CDR2 YFSETQ.

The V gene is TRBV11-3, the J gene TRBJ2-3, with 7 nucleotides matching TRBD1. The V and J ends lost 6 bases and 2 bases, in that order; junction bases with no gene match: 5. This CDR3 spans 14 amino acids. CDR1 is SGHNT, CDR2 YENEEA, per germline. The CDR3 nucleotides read TGTGCCAGCAGGACAGGGAGTTCCACAGATACGCAGTATTTT. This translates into CASRTGSSTDTQYF.

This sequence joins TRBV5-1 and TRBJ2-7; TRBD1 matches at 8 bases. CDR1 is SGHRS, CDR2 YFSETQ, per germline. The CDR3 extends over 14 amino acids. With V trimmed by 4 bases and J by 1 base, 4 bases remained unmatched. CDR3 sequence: CASSGWTGSYEQYF. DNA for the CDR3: TGCGCCAGCAGCGGGTGGACAGGGTCCTACGAGCAGTACTTC.

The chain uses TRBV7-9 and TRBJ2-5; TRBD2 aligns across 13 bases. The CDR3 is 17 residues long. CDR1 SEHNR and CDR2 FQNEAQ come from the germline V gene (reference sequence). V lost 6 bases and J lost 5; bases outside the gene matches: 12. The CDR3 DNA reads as TGTGCCAGCAGTCCCGGACTAGCGGGGGCCCGGACGGAGACCCAGTACTTC. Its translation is CASSPGLAGARTETQYF.

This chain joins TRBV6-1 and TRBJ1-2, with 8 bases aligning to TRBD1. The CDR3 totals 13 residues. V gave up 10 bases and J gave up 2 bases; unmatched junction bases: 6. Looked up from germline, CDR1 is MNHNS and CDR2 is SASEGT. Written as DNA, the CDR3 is TGTGCCACCCGACAGGGGTCGAACTATGGCTACACCTTC. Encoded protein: CATRQGSNYGYTF.

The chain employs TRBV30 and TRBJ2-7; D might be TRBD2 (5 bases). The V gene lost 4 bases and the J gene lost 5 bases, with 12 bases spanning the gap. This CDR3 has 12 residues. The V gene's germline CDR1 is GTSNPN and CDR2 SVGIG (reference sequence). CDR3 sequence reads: CAWTTGIHEQYF. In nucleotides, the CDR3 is TGTGCCTGGACCACGGGAATCCACGAGCAGTACTTC. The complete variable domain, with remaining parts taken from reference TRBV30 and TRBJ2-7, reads SQTIHQWPATLVQPVGSPLSLECTVEGTSNPNLYWYRQAAGRGLQLLFYSVGIGQISSEVPQNLSASRPQDRQFILSSKKLLLSDSGFYLCAWTTGIHEQYFGPGTRLTVT.

CDR3 protein: CASTQTSGGYNEQFF. The DNA of the CDR3 is TGTGCCAGTACCCAAACTAGCGGGGGGTACAATGAGCAGTTCTTC. The chain carries TRBV19 and TRBJ2-1; 12 bases are a match to TRBD2. Germline values: CDR1 LNHDA, CDR2 SQIVND (reference sequence). The CDR3 has 15 residues. The V segment lost 7 bases and the J segment 4 bases; nucleotides outside the gene matches: 5.

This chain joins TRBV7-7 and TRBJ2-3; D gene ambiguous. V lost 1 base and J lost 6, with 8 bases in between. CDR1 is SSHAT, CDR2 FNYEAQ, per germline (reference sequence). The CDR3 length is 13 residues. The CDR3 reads CASSLGPRDTQYF. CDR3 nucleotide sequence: TGTGCCAGCAGCTTAGGACCCAGGGATACGCAGTATTTT.

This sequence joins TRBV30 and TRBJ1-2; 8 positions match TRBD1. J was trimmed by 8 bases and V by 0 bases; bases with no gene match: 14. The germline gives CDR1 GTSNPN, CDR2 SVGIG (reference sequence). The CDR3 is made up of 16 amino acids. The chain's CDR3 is CAWSVLTGTGHVGYTF. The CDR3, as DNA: TGTGCCTGGAGTGTACTCACTGGGACAGGTCATGTGGGCTACACCTTC. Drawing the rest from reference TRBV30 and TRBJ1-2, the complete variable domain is SQTIHQWPATLVQPVGSPLSLECTVEGTSNPNLYWYRQAAGRGLQLLFYSVGIGQISSEVPQNLSASRPQDRQFILSSKKLLLSDSGFYLCAWSVLTGTGHVGYTFGSGTRLTVV.

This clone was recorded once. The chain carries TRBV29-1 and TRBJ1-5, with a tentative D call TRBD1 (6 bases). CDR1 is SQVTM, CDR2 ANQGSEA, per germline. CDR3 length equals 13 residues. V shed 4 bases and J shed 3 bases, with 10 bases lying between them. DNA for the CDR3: TGCAGCGTTGGCGGACAGATCAATCAGCCCCAGCATTTT. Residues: CSVGGQINQPQHF.

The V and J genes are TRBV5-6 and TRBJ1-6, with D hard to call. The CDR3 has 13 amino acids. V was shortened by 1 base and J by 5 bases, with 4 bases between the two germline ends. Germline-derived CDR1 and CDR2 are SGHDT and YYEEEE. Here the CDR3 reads CASSLTDNSPLHF. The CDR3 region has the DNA TGTGCCAGCAGCTTGACAGATAATTCACCCCTCCACTTT.

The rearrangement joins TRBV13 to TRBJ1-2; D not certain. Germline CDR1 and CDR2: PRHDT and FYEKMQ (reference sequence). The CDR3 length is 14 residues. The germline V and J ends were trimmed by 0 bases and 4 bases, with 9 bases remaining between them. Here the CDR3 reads CASSLGAGAYGYTF. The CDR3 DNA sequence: TGTGCCAGCAGCTTAGGAGCAGGAGCCTATGGCTACACCTTC.

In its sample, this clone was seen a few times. CDR3 sequence reads: CASRGHFNQPQHF. The CDR3 region has the DNA TGTGCCAGCAGGGGCCACTTCAATCAGCCCCAGCATTTT. The chain uses TRBV28 and TRBJ1-5; no clear D. This CDR3 contains 13 residues. In germline, CDR1 is MDHEN, CDR2 SYDVKM. Trimming left V 6 bases short and J 3 bases short, with 9 bases between.